This entry describes one T cell receptor (beta chain). Its cognate antigen is unknown. CDR1 and CDR2 from the germline V gene are MDHEN and SYDVKM. Trimming took off 5 bases at V and 6 bases at J, with 19 bases between the two ends. The CDR3 spans 15 residues. While the first cohort had 500 to 700 subjects, the donors belonged to the separate validation cohort of more than 95 subjects. Here immunoSEQ multiplex PCR was the method, and the copy in TCRdb shows in-frame clones only, minus some. The sample includes about 150,000 clones, 85% to 90% of them seen just once. This sample was included in a study of cytomegalovirus exposure and HLA in healthy donors. Study details: The 95 to 150 validation repertoires used the same platform as the roughly 670 first-cohort repertoires, a later analysis reported. Whole-study findings and limits: In vitro testing confirmed a few CMV-associated chains as specific for CMV antigens. The dataset shows that most TCR sequences were rare, while some public TCRs occurred in many donors.

The sequencing sample was made of PBMCs. The V and J genes are TRBV28 and TRBJ1-1, with unresolved D. This receptor was identified in a woman between 25 and 40 years old in good health and CMV-seropositive. DNA of the CDR3: TGTGCCAGCAGTCCTAGCGGCCGGGTACTGGCTGAAGCTTTCTTT. Translated, it gives CASSPSGRVLAEAFF.